What follows describes a single T cell receptor (beta chain). What it binds is not known. The sample is drawn from a study of cytomegalovirus exposure and HLA in healthy donors. PCR was performed using 60 Vbeta and 13 Jbeta primers. Original processing notes: Around 11 million shared chains were among some 80 million unique TCR beta chains counted in a later analysis. Sequenced by immunoSEQ multiplex PCR; TCRdb stores in-frame clones only, minus some. V, J and clone size are taken as reported in that table, and D and trimming were inferred from the DNA itself. The sample yields some 200,000 clones, about 80% seen once. V was clipped by 4 bases and J by 2 bases; unmatched bases: 4. The CDR3 is 16 amino acids. CDR1 is SGHTA, CDR2 FQGNSA, per germline. Study results and caveats: In a later analysis, productive TCRs from donors in an Asian-associated ancestry cluster reportedly carried fewer N-insertions than the cohort mean. In a later analysis, a missense DCLRE1C variant was linked to TCR beta V- and J-gene trimming. An analysis done earlier found most TCR beta V segments productive about 87% or about 30% of the time.

The gene calls are TRBV7-2 and TRBJ2-2, with 10 bases fitting TRBD2. The sequenced material came from PBMCs. The clonotype was recovered from a man in his forties or fifties in good health and CMV-seronegative. The chain's CDR3 is CASSSRTSGNTGELFF. The CDR3, as DNA: TGTGCCAGCAGCTCCAGGACTAGCGGTAACACCGGGGAGCTGTTTTTT.